This entry is about one T cell receptor beta chain. Original methodology: Amplifying reference gene primers gave estimates of nucleated cell counts. Produced via immunoSEQ multiplex PCR; TCRdb's table is partial and in-frame only. V and J calls and clone size are given by that table; D and trimming were obtained from the DNA. The sample gives 110,000 to 150,000 clones, about four fifths of which show up once; 3% is in the top ten. The data stem from a study of blood T cell repertoires in COVID-19. The wider study: From the United States, Italy and Spain came samples of acute and convalescent COVID-19. The cDNA or gDNA used as material had been derived from T cells, B-cell-depleted T cells, or PBMCs.

V was trimmed by 2 bases and J by 7 bases, leaving 17 bases between them. The CDR3 totals 15 residues. Germline CDR1 reads KGHSH; CDR2 reads LQKENI. The sequence came from a woman older than 75 with acute or convalescent COVID-19. The chain has TRBV18 and TRBJ1-2, with unresolved D. The source material was peripheral blood. The CDR3 DNA is TGTGCCAGCTCACCAACCCCCACAGACCCTCTTGGCTACACCTTC. This sequence encodes CASSPTPTDPLGYTF.